This T cell receptor (beta chain) was sequenced during a study of early T cells in non-severe SARS-CoV-2 infection. On the study more broadly: It was bulk RNA from unsorted whole blood that was sequenced, and the chains were unpaired. Whole-study results and caveats: VDJdb-based annotation leaned toward anti-spike CD8 responses and missed private and CD4 specificities.

In the case of this clonotype: Its target is unknown.

Individual cDNA molecules received unique molecular identifiers. MiXCR was run by TCRdb on the 5' RACE reads, yielding one entry per CDR3 protein. Among about 64,000 distinct CDR3 sequences, roughly 18% were seen once, and the ten largest hold 8% to 10%. V lost 6 bases to trimming and J lost 1 base; unmatched junction nucleotides: 13. Germline CDR1 reads DFQATT; CDR2 reads SNEGSKA (reference sequence). The CDR3 consists of 17 residues. The V and J genes are TRBV20-1 and TRBJ2-3; 10 bases map to TRBD2. This sequence originates from an adult who was a healthcare worker with PCR-confirmed SARS-CoV-2 infection or an uninfected control (not recorded which). The material sequenced was whole blood, taken at baseline. The CDR3 region is CSAHQTTGTSGTDTQYF. The CDR3, as DNA: TGCAGTGCCCACCAAACAACCGGGACTAGCGGCACAGATACGCAGTATTTT.